This T cell receptor beta chain appears in the sequencing data of a study of shared clonotypes between healthy human individuals. The study's findings and limits: The study drew on few donors, limiting represented genetic and exposure-history diversity. Some clonotypes were shared by all four sorted-subset donors, while others were not shared. The non-shared ones had lower generation probabilities than the shared ones.

The naive CD8 subset, CD45RO-negative cells positively selected for CCR7, excluded terminally differentiated effector memory CD45RA+ cells. The donors were adults (healthy and HIV-negative) with no recent acute infections or vaccinations. Trimming stripped 2 bases from V and 2 bases from J, with 18 bases between. This CDR3 contains 17 residues. Germline assignment: CDR1 SSHAT and CDR2 FNYEAQ (reference sequence). Sorted-subset replicate PCRs used roughly 210 ng of genomic DNA. This amount corresponded to approximately 30,000 T cell genomes. Some clones are missing from TCRdb's copy, which holds only in-frame ones; the method was immunoSEQ multiplex PCR. The profile shows about 2.2 million clones, more than 85% of them singletons. Comments on this clone: Its antigen is not identified.

Sequencing used naive CD8+ T cells from PBMCs. The V gene is TRBV7-7, the J gene TRBJ2-5, with a weak D call TRBD2 (6 bases). The receptor comes from a man between 18 and 29 years old in good health. Some clones in this sample may be carry-over from other donors' samples. CDR3 sequence (DNA): TGTGCCAGCAGCTTATCTGGAGGGCCCTTCCCACAAGAGACCCAGTACTTC. Protein sequence: CASSLSGGPFPQETQYF.